These T cell receptor beta chains were read from a single sample in a study of OX40 agonist ivuxolimab in advanced cancers. Data came from immunoSEQ multiplex PCR; TCRdb stores just in-frame clones and leaves some out. The sample records around 60,000 clones, roughly 87% being singletons. Sample: CD4+ or CD8+ T cells sorted from blood, taken in a trial of the OX40 agonist ivuxolimab. Receptor source: an adult with an advanced solid tumor such as melanoma, head and neck, liver or kidney cancer. The CDR3 runs from the conserved cysteine through the conserved F or W. A D gene is named only where the DNA matches it firmly. Size tells how often a clone was seen (once, few, many) or the class of an expanded clone, and some rows leave it out.

D | J | V | size | DNA | CDR3
- | TRBJ1-5 | TRBV7-8 | - | TGTGCCAGCAGCTCTGAGATCTATAGCAATCAGCCCCAGCATTTT | CASSSEIYSNQPQHF
- | TRBJ1-2 | TRBV18 | - | TGTGCCAGCTCACCCGACGGGGAGGGAGGCTACACCTTC | CASSPDGEGGYTF
TRBD2 | TRBJ2-7 | TRBV10-3 | - | TGTGCCATCAGTGGCGGGAGATCCTACGAGCAGTACTTC | CAISGGRSYEQYF
- | TRBJ2-7 | TRBV2 | - | TGTGCCAGCAGCAAAAGGGGTCCAGGAGCCACCTACGAGCAGTACTTC | CASSKRGPGATYEQYF
- | TRBJ1-2 | TRBV2 | - | TGTGCCAGCAGTGACGGACAGCGATCTAACTATGGCTACACCTTC | CASSDGQRSNYGYTF
- | TRBJ1-5 | TRBV28 | - | TGTGCCAGCAGTTTACGGGTTTTGGGTGTTCAGCCCCAGCATTTT | CASSLRVLGVQPQHF
TRBD2 | TRBJ2-5 | TRBV19 | - | TGTGCCAGTAGTATGGGAACTAGCGGGAGAGAGACCCAGTACTTC | CASSMGTSGRETQYF
- | TRBJ1-1 | TRBV28 | - | TGTGCCAGCAAGTTGGGGGGCACTGAAGCTTTCTTT | CASKLGGTEAFF
- | TRBJ2-7 | TRBV28 | - | TGTGCCAGCAGTGCCCCCGGGAACCTTGGCTCCGAGCAGTACTTC | CASSAPGNLGSEQYF
TRBD2 | TRBJ2-2 | TRBV10-2 | - | TGCGCCAGCAGGGATAGCGGGAGCACCGGGGAGCTGTTTTTT | CASRDSGSTGELFF
TRBD2 | TRBJ2-2 | TRBV14 | - | TGTGCCAGCAGCCCAAGTAGGACTAGCGGGAGTGGCACCGGGGAGCTGTTTTTT | CASSPSRTSGSGTGELFF
- | TRBJ2-7 | TRBV15 | - | TGTGCCACCAGCAGAGAACCACAGAGCGGCGAGCAGTACTTC | CATSREPQSGEQYF
- | TRBJ1-1 | TRBV4-3 | - | TGCGCCAGCAGCCGAGACAGGTTCATGAACACTGAAGCTTTCTTT | CASSRDRFMNTEAFF
- | TRBJ2-5 | TRBV4-1 | - | TGCGCCAGCAGGGGAGGGGGGGCGCAAGAGACCCAGTACTTC | CASRGGGAQETQYF
TRBD1 | TRBJ1-4 | TRBV6-5 | - | TGTGCCAGCAAGCCCGGGACAGGGTATGAAAAACTGTTTTTT | CASKPGTGYEKLFF
- | TRBJ2-3 | TRBV7-3 | - | TGTGCCAGCAGCCCGACGGGCGCTAGCACAGATACGCAGTATTTT | CASSPTGASTDTQYF
TRBD1 | TRBJ2-5 | TRBV5-1 | - | TGCGCCAGCAGCAATAGAACAGGGGGCCAAGAGACCCAGTACTTC | CASSNRTGGQETQYF
- | TRBJ1-6 | TRBV2 | - | TGTGCCAGCATTCCAGGGACGGAGAATTCACCCCTCCACTTT | CASIPGTENSPLHF
TRBD2 | TRBJ2-1 | TRBV4-1 | - | TGCGCCAGCAGCCAGCCTAGCGGGTCAAATTCCTACAATGAGCAGTTCTTC | CASSQPSGSNSYNEQFF
TRBD1 | TRBJ2-5 | TRBV14 | - | TGTGCCAGCAGCCTTGACAGGGGTATAGAGACCCAGTACTTC | CASSLDRGIETQYF
- | TRBJ1-5 | TRBV2 | - | TGTGCCAGCAGTGAAAGCGATGTTGACCAGCCCCAGCATTTT | CASSESDVDQPQHF
TRBD2 | TRBJ2-1 | TRBV28 | few | TGTGCCAGCAGTGGGGGACTAGTCTCCATATACAATGAGCAGTTCTTC | CASSGGLVSIYNEQFF
- | TRBJ1-2 | TRBV6-1 | - | TGTGCCAGCAGTGAATACAATAACTATGGCTACACCTTC | CASSEYNNYGYTF
- | TRBJ1-3 | TRBV19 | - | TGTGCCAGTAGTATGGAAGGTGAAAGCTCTGGAAACACCATATATTTT | CASSMEGESSGNTIYF
TRBD1 | TRBJ2-3 | TRBV27 | few | TGTGCCAGCAGTAGGGACAGATACACAGATACGCAGTATTTT | CASSRDRYTDTQYF
- | TRBJ1-1 | TRBV5-1 | - | TGCGCCAGCAGCTCGACAGCTGACACTGAAGCTTTCTTT | CASSSTADTEAFF
TRBD2 | TRBJ2-7 | TRBV11-1 | - | TGTGCCAGCAGCTTTACAGTCGCGGGAGGCCGCGACGAGCAGTACTTC | CASSFTVAGGRDEQYF
- | TRBJ1-1 | TRBV6-5 | few | TGTGCCAGCACCTTGGGCCCAGAAAGGTCTGAAGCTTTCTTT | CASTLGPERSEAFF
- | TRBJ1-1 | TRBV10-3 | - | TGTGCCATCAGTTTAGGGACCGTGAACACTGAAGCTTTCTTT | CAISLGTVNTEAFF
- | TRBJ2-7 | TRBV6-1 | - | TGTGCCAGCAGTTCGGACAGTAACGAGCAGTACTTC | CASSSDSNEQYF
TRBD2 | TRBJ2-3 | TRBV14 | once | TGTGCCAGCAGCCCTTATAGCGGGAGGACGACAGATACGCAGTATTTT | CASSPYSGRTTDTQYF
- | TRBJ1-2 | TRBV5-1 | - | TGCGCCAGCAGCTGGGACGTTAACTATGGCTACACCTTC | CASSWDVNYGYTF
- | TRBJ2-7 | TRBV23-1 | once | TGCGCCAGCAGCGGGCAGTACTTC | CASSGQYF
TRBD1 | TRBJ2-7 | TRBV28 | - | TGTGCCAGCAGCCATGCCGGGACAGGACTCGATTTC | CASSHAGTGLDF
TRBD1 | TRBJ2-7 | TRBV6-5 | - | TGTGCCACCCGACAGGGAAGCTCCTACGAGCAGTACTTC | CATRQGSSYEQYF
- | TRBJ1-2 | TRBV4-2 | - | TGTGCCAGCAGCTTGGTAAATTTGGGAGCAGCACACTACACCTTC | CASSLVNLGAAHYTF
- | TRBJ1-6 | TRBV10-3 | - | TGTGCCATCAGTGAGTCGGCCAATTCACCCCTCCACTTT | CAISESANSPLHF
- | TRBJ1-4 | TRBV11-2 | - | TGTGCCAGCAGCTTGGGACTGAAACGGAATGAAAAACTGTTTTTT | CASSLGLKRNEKLFF
- | TRBJ2-2 | TRBV2 | - | TGTGCCAGCCGAAGGGTGAACACCGGGGAGCTGTTTTTT | CASRRVNTGELFF
TRBD2 | TRBJ2-7 | TRBV5-1 | - | TGCGCCAGCGGCCGGACTAGCAGTTCCTACGAGCAGTACTTC | CASGRTSSSYEQYF
- | TRBJ1-2 | TRBV6-5 | - | TGTGCCAGCAGCCCCAGCTGGGGGGGAGGCTACACCTTC | CASSPSWGGGYTF
- | TRBJ1-2 | TRBV5-1 | - | TGCGCCAGCAGCATCCCAACAGGGCCCTATGGCTACACCTTC | CASSIPTGPYGYTF
TRBD2 | TRBJ2-3 | TRBV7-9 | - | TGTGCCAGCAGCGAGGTAACGGGAGGGGGCACAGATACGCAGTATTTT | CASSEVTGGGTDTQYF
TRBD1 | TRBJ1-1 | TRBV4-1 | - | TGCGCCAGCAGCCACTACAGGGGCGAGAACACTGAAGCTTTCTTT | CASSHYRGENTEAFF
TRBD2 | TRBJ2-1 | TRBV5-1 | - | TGCGCCAGCAGCCGGGAGGCAACCTACAATGAGCAGTTCTTC | CASSREATYNEQFF
- | TRBJ1-1 | TRBV30 | - | TGTGCCTGGACCCAGGGACTGATGAACACTGAAGCTTTCTTT | CAWTQGLMNTEAFF
- | TRBJ2-7 | TRBV18 | few | TGTGCCAGCTCACAAGGACGGATTACCTACGAGCAGTACTTC | CASSQGRITYEQYF
- | TRBJ1-2 | TRBV5-6 | - | TGTGCCAGCAGCCCTATTGGCAGGGAGGGTGGCTACACCTTC | CASSPIGREGGYTF
TRBD2 | TRBJ2-1 | TRBV6-4 | - | TGTGCCAGCAGCCTAGCGGGAGGGTTCAATGAGCAGTTCTTC | CASSLAGGFNEQFF
- | TRBJ2-5 | TRBV5-1 | - | TGCGCCAGCAGCTCGCAGGGCTCCAGTCGGGAGACCCAGTACTTC | CASSSQGSSRETQYF
TRBD2 | TRBJ2-3 | TRBV30 | - | TGTGCCGGGGAGAAAGAGACTAGCGGGTCCGATACGCAGTATTTT | CAGEKETSGSDTQYF